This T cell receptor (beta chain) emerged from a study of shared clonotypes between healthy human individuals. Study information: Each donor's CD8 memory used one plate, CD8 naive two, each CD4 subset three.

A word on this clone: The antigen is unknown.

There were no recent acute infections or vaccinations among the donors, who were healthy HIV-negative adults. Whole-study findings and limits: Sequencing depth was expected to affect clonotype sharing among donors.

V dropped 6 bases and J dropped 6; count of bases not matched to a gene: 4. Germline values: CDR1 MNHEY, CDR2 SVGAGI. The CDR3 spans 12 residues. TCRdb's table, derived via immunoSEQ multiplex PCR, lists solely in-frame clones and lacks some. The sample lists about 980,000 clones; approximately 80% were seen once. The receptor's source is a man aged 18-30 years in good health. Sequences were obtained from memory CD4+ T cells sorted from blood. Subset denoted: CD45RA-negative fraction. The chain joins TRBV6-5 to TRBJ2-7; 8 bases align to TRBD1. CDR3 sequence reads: CASRPGGGEQYF. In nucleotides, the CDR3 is TGTGCCAGCAGACCAGGGGGCGGCGAGCAGTACTTC.